The rows below give T cell receptor beta chains drawn from one sample of a study of T cell responses to AZD1222 COVID-19 vaccine. Clones were read by immunoSEQ multiplex PCR, and TCRdb kept only the in-frame ones, dropping some. Of roughly 190,000 clones in the sample, 80% to 95% were seen once. Sequencing used peripheral blood, obtained 28 days after the second AZD1222 dose. The receptors were gathered from an adult who received the AZD1222 COVID-19 vaccine. Each CDR3 is given with its conserved first and last residue. A D gene is named only where the DNA matches it firmly. Size is stated for part of the rows, as once, few or many counts, or as a class when the clone is expanded.

V gene	D gene	J gene	CDR3 length	clone size	CDR3 protein	CDR3 DNA
TRBV9	.	TRBJ2-5	14	.	CASSVGGGQETQYF	TGTGCCAGCAGCGTAGGTGGGGGGCAGGAGACCCAGTACTTC
TRBV11-2	TRBD2	TRBJ2-1	15	.	CASSSSGTSYNEQFF	TGTGCCAGCAGCTCCTCCGGGACTAGCTACAATGAGCAGTTCTTC
TRBV5-1	.	TRBJ2-3	13	.	CASSWGPTDTQYF	TGCGCCAGCAGCTGGGGCCCAACAGATACGCAGTATTTT
TRBV18	.	TRBJ1-6	15	.	CASSPTPGPGSPLHF	TGTGCCAGCTCACCAACGCCGGGCCCAGGTTCACCTCTCCACTTT
TRBV27	.	TRBJ2-3	14	.	CASSYEDSTDTQYF	TGTGCCAGCAGTTACGAGGACAGCACAGATACGCAGTATTTT
TRBV19	.	TRBJ2-7	13	.	CASSISTSYEQYF	TGTGCCAGTAGTATTAGCACCTCCTACGAGCAGTACTTC
TRBV7-2	.	TRBJ2-3	16	.	CASSFRIGSYLDTQYF	TGTGCCAGCAGCTTTCGGATCGGGAGCTATTTAGATACGCAGTATTTT
TRBV9	.	TRBJ2-1	14	.	CASSPGGTYNEQFF	TGTGCCAGCAGCCCCGGGGGGACATACAATGAGCAGTTCTTC
TRBV3-1/TRBV3-2	.	TRBJ2-5	14	.	CASSRGQGKETQYF	TGTGCCAGCAGCCGGGGCCAGGGAAAAGAGACCCAGTACTTC
TRBV18	TRBD2	TRBJ2-7	15	few	CASSPNAGGGYEQYF	TGTGCCAGCTCACCCAATGCGGGAGGCGGCTACGAGCAGTACTTC
TRBV6-2/TRBV6-3	TRBD2	TRBJ2-1	15	.	CASSYLSGRYNEQFF	TGTGCCAGCAGTTACCTAAGCGGGAGGTACAATGAGCAGTTCTTC
TRBV7-2	.	TRBJ2-6	15	.	CASSLDGSGANVLTF	TGTGCCAGCAGCTTGGACGGCTCTGGGGCCAACGTCCTGACTTTC
TRBV5-4	.	TRBJ2-3	13	.	CASAISMADTQYF	TGTGCCAGCGCAATCAGCATGGCCGATACGCAGTATTTT
TRBV14	.	TRBJ2-7	15	.	CASSQDGTGTYEQYF	TGTGCCAGCAGCCAAGATGGAACAGGGACCTACGAGCAGTACTTC
TRBV12-3/TRBV12-4	TRBD1	TRBJ1-2	13	.	CASRGQGAGGYTF	TGTGCCAGCAGGGGACAGGGGGCGGGAGGCTACACCTTC
TRBV21-1	.	TRBJ2-5	13	.	CASISQGRNPQYF	TGTGCCAGCATCTCACAGGGGCGAAACCCCCAGTACTTC
TRBV7-3	.	TRBJ2-7	13	.	CASSLNAGYEQYF	TGTGCCAGCAGCTTAAACGCTGGGTACGAGCAGTACTTC
TRBV29-1	.	TRBJ2-7	12	few	CSVGGQGGEQYF	TGCAGCGTTGGGGGGCAGGGCGGCGAGCAGTACTTC
TRBV28	TRBD1	TRBJ1-3	15	.	CASSPTDRAGNTIYF	TGTGCCAGCAGCCCGACGGACAGGGCCGGAAACACCATATATTTT
TRBV6-5	.	TRBJ1-2	16	.	CASSYEGPGGGYGYTF	TGTGCCAGCAGTTACGAGGGCCCAGGAGGAGGCTATGGCTACACCTTC
TRBV27	TRBD2	TRBJ2-7	17	.	CASRRHQTSGSNYEQYF	TGTGCCAGCAGGCGACACCAAACTAGCGGGAGTAACTACGAGCAGTACTTC
TRBV27	TRBD2	TRBJ2-1	13	.	CASSLLAGNEQFF	TGTGCCAGCAGTTTACTAGCGGGAAATGAGCAGTTCTTC
TRBV14	.	TRBJ2-3	12	.	CASSQASDTQYF	TGTGCCAGCAGCCAAGCGTCAGATACGCAGTATTTT
TRBV7-9	.	TRBJ1-3	15	.	CASSLAGMGGNTIYF	TGTGCCAGCAGCTTAGCCGGAATGGGAGGAAACACCATATATTTT
TRBV7-3	TRBD2	TRBJ2-1	15	.	CASSPDSGRSDEQFF	TGTGCCAGCAGCCCTGATAGCGGGAGGAGTGATGAGCAGTTCTTC
TRBV5-1	TRBD1	TRBJ2-7	14	.	CASSSGTGSYEQYF	TGCGCCAGCAGCTCCGGGACAGGATCCTACGAGCAGTACTTC
TRBV20-1	.	TRBJ1-1	13	.	CSASTEPNTEAFF	TGCAGTGCTAGTACTGAACCGAACACTGAAGCTTTCTTT
TRBV28	TRBD1	TRBJ1-2	13	.	CASRLGQGGSYTF	TGTGCCAGCAGGCTGGGACAGGGCGGTAGCTACACCTTC
TRBV7-2	.	TRBJ1-2	13	.	CASSLRTAGGYTF	TGTGCCAGCAGCCTTCGGACAGCAGGCGGCTACACCTTC
TRBV27	.	TRBJ1-1	15	.	CASSFSGDSATEAFF	TGTGCCAGCAGTTTTTCGGGGGATTCGGCCACTGAAGCTTTCTTT
TRBV19	.	TRBJ1-2	14	.	CASSTHPGRYGYTF	TGTGCCAGTAGTACCCACCCGGGCCGCTATGGCTACACCTTC
TRBV28	TRBD1	TRBJ2-1	15	.	CASQRPGTAYNEQFF	TGTGCCAGCCAGAGGCCCGGGACAGCCTACAATGAGCAGTTCTTC
TRBV3-1/TRBV3-2	.	TRBJ2-7	16	.	CASSQGDSQGYGEQYF	TGTGCCAGCAGCCAAGGGGACTCTCAGGGATACGGTGAGCAGTACTTC
TRBV6-1	TRBD1	TRBJ1-4	14	.	CASSEQQGREKLFF	TGTGCCAGCAGTGAACAACAGGGGCGGGAAAAACTGTTTTTT
TRBV7-8	.	TRBJ1-1	15	.	CASSLETLGNTEAFF	TGTGCCAGCAGCTTAGAGACCTTGGGGAACACTGAAGCTTTCTTT
TRBV6-1	.	TRBJ2-7	14	.	CASSESVRSYEQYF	TGTGCCAGCAGTGAATCAGTCAGGTCCTACGAGCAGTACTTC
TRBV5-4	TRBD2	TRBJ2-7	16	.	CASSPGTSGSLNEQYF	TGTGCCAGCAGCCCGGGGACTAGCGGGAGTCTCAACGAGCAGTACTTC
TRBV2	.	TRBJ2-7	19	.	CASSALLAPDGSSSYEQYF	TGTGCCAGCAGTGCGCTCTTGGCCCCCGATGGGAGTAGCTCCTACGAGCAGTACTTC
TRBV12-5	.	TRBJ2-3	13	.	CASGIYDSDTQYF	TGTGCTAGTGGCATCTATGACTCTGATACGCAGTATTTT
TRBV28	TRBD1	TRBJ2-3	14	once	CASSSQGELDTQYF	TGTGCCAGCAGTTCACAGGGGGAACTAGATACGCAGTATTTT